The 10 T cell receptor beta chains below were found in one sample sequenced in a study of blood T cell repertoires in COVID-19. Only in-frame clones appear in the TCRdb table, and some are missing; sequencing was by immunoSEQ multiplex PCR. The table has approximately 300,000 clones, over 80% seen once. The sample was peripheral blood. Receptors originate from a woman in her forties or fifties with active or convalescent COVID-19.

This clone showed up just once. This sequence joins TRBV2 and TRBJ1-3, with D maybe TRBD1 (6 bases). CDR3 length: 15 amino acids. Germline V gene sequence: CDR1 SNHLY, CDR2 FYNNEI. V was shortened by 4 bases and J by 4 bases, with 14 bases between the two germline ends. CDR3 nucleotides: TGTGCCAGCAGTGTTTTTGGGGGCTCCGGAAACACCATATATTTT. It codes for CASSVFGGSGNTIYF.

This chain connects TRBV7-2 to TRBJ2-2, with TRBD1 as a possible D gene (5 bases). Germline CDR1 SGHTA, CDR2 FQGNSA. Trimming cost V 2 bases and J 0 bases, with 10 bases left between them. The CDR3 runs 16 residues. The CDR3 nucleotides are TGTGCCAGCAGCTTAACCCTACAGGCGAACACCGGGGAGCTGTTTTTT. As protein: CASSLTLQANTGELFF.

The chain combines TRBV28 with TRBJ2-4; TRBD2 aligns across 9 bases. The CDR3 contains 16 residues. The V gene end was trimmed by 2 bases and the J gene end by 6 bases; junction bases not matched to a gene: 8. Germline V gene sequence: CDR1 MDHEN, CDR2 SYDVKM. The CDR3 region is CASSLEGSGRRNIQYF. Written as DNA, the CDR3 is TGTGCCAGCAGTTTAGAGGGTAGCGGGAGACGAAACATTCAGTACTTC. Combining the CDR3 with reference TRBV28 and TRBJ2-4 gives the whole variable domain DVKVTQSSRYLVKRTGEKVFLECVQDMDHENMFWYRQDPGLGLRLIYFSYDVKMKEKGDIPEGYSVSREKKERFSLILESASTNQTSMYLCASSLEGSGRRNIQYFGAGTRLSVL.

The chain combines TRBV7-6 with TRBJ2-2; 8 bases are a match to TRBD2. V shed 5 bases and J 2 bases; nucleotides not matched to a gene: 7. From germline, CDR1 is SGHVS and CDR2 FNYEAQ. The CDR3 consists of 16 residues. In nucleotides, the CDR3 is TGTGCCAGCAGCAATCAACTAGCGGTAAACACCGGGGAGCTGTTTTTT. This codes for CASSNQLAVNTGELFF.

Written as DNA, the CDR3 is TGTGCCAGCAGCGAAAGCACGCACGGGGGTAGTGGTGGCTACACCTTC. It encodes CASSESTHGGSGGYTF. The gene calls are TRBV9 and TRBJ1-2, with a tentative D call TRBD1 (5 bases). Germline loops: CDR1 SGDLS, CDR2 YYNGEE. V lost 3 bases to trimming and J lost 7 bases, with 22 bases between them. The CDR3 loop spans 16 amino acids.

The gene calls are TRBV4-2 and TRBJ2-7; 11 bases line up with TRBD1. Germline CDR1 and CDR2: LGHNA and YNFKEQ. Trimming at V came to 0 bases and at J to 2 bases, leaving 3 bases not matched to a gene. This CDR3 spans 16 amino acids. The CDR3 DNA reads TGTGCCAGCAGCCAAGAAGGACAGGGGGCTGCCTACGAGCAGTACTTC. Translated, it gives CASSQEGQGAAYEQYF.

In its sample, this clone was seen a few times. The chain is built from TRBV6-5 and TRBJ2-3; D gene uncertain. Trimming stripped 8 bases from V and 2 bases from J, with 11 bases between. Germline CDR1 reads MNHEY; CDR2 reads SVGAGI. This CDR3 is 13 amino acids long. CDR3 nucleotide sequence: TGTGCCAGCGGGCGCAGTAACACAGATACGCAGTATTTT. Translation: CASGRSNTDTQYF.

The chain is built from TRBV5-4 and TRBJ1-5; D possibly corresponds to TRBD1 (5 bases). V lost 4 bases to trimming and J lost 4 bases, with 15 bases between them. The CDR3 length is 15 residues. Germline V gene lookup returns CDR1 SGHNT and CDR2 YYREEE (reference sequence). CDR3 in DNA: TGTGCCAGCAGCCGGGGGGGGATTAGTAATCAGCCCCAGCATTTT. It specifies CASSRGGISNQPQHF.

The chain recombines TRBV6-5 with TRBJ1-4; no clear D gene. The CDR3 runs to 14 residues. CDR1 and CDR2 from the germline V gene are MNHEY and SVGAGI. The V end lost 6 bases, the J end lost 0 bases, and 8 bases lay between the germline ends. CDR3 residues: CASRAEATNEKLFF. For the CDR3, the DNA is TGTGCCAGCAGAGCGGAAGCAACTAATGAAAAACTGTTTTTT.

This sequence joins TRBV19 and TRBJ2-1; TRBD2 matches at 14 bases. Trimming at V came to 5 bases and at J to 10 bases, leaving 7 bases not matched to a gene. Germline V CDR1 and CDR2: LNHDA, SQIVND (reference sequence). The CDR3 spans 15 residues. The CDR3 sequence: CASSFGTSGSGEQFF. CDR3 in DNA: TGTGCCAGTAGTTTCGGGACTAGCGGGAGCGGCGAGCAGTTCTTC.